The clone carrying this T cell receptor beta chain was counted only a few times. Preparation of the TCRbeta library involved a method that used unique molecular identifiers. One entry per CDR3 protein, called by TCRdb with MiXCR from the PCR reads. The data show around 530,000 distinct CDR3 sequences, approximately 30% seen once. This specimen comes from a study of T-cell reconstitution after alpha-beta-depleted transplantation in children. V was cut by 0 bases and J by 10 bases, with 13 bases left in between. From germline, CDR1 is LGHNA and CDR2 YSLEER. This CDR3 is 15 amino acids long. The sequence derives from a human donor who donated a stem cell graft to a child with aplastic anemia. The material was PBMCs from the stem cell graft donor, obtained from the stem cell graft. The chain uses TRBV4-3 and TRBJ1-6, with D tentatively TRBD1 (5 bases). As DNA, the CDR3 is TGCGCCAGCAGCCAAGAGGGGGGGGTGGGGTCACCCCTCCACTTT. Residues: CASSQEGGVGSPLHF.